This T cell receptor (beta chain) was profiled in a study of identical twins listed by TCRdb under 2016. Broadly, across the study: To test whether fetal clonotypes persist, this study deep-sequenced TCR alpha and beta repertoires from monozygotic twins, from unrelated adults of various ages, and from cord blood. Replicate twin experiments were performed at different times using different library preparation protocols to rule out contamination.

For this clonotype: Its target antigen remains unknown. No much larger clone is present one base from it, and per-base qualities are unavailable.

The library relied on 5' RACE. The reads were generated on an Illumina HiSeq 2000. A universal primer binding site was added through template switching, and the final cDNA carried a unique molecular identifier so that TCR cDNA molecules could be counted accurately. First-strand cDNA for TCR alpha and beta chains was synthesized from specific primers in the conserved constant-segment region. Each cDNA library was double barcoded, with a SMART-Mk sample barcode plus Illumina barcodes, to control for contamination. Two successive PCR steps introduced TruSeq adapter sequences along with Illumina sample barcodes. The TCR alpha and beta cDNA libraries were sequenced on the Illumina HiSeq platform using custom primers. The original pipeline was this. MiGEC processed the raw reads to extract unique molecular identifiers, while MiXCR was used to determine the CDR3 positions. For each individual, recombination models were inferred using an EM algorithm with the repgenHMM and IGoR tools. The analysis of shared clonotypes was done with the tcR package in R, with sharing normalized by the product of cloneset sizes. To study raw recombination without the effects of thymic and clonal selection, out-of-frame nonproductive sequences were analyzed. TCRdb reanalyzed the raw reads on its own, using fastp at Q25 for trimming and MiXCR for clone calling, and kept in-frame beta chains. For every CDR3 protein sequence, its rows merge into one entry that carries the most common genes and DNA. The V and J calls and clone size are TCRdb's, not the authors'. The sample includes about 550,000 distinct CDR3 sequences, with about 20% observed a single time. Clones ranked in the top ten supply 0.48% of the sample.

Overall study outcomes, separate from this receptor: Because the same donors could not be followed over many years, the conclusions depended on cross-sectional statistical analysis. In beta out-of-frame sequences, excess twin sharing was weaker, because having fewer shared sequences lowered the signal-to-noise ratio. Fewer insertions were carried by abundant cord blood beta clonotypes; a weaker similar trend was observed in young adult naive repertoires, while no such trend was observed in memory repertoires. Out-of-frame TCR alpha sequences shared between twins showed an excess of low generation-probability sequences compared with coincidental sharing between unrelated individuals. Invariant T cells such as MAIT and iNKT could partly confound zero-insertion analyses, though diverse VJ usage argued against this for most clonotypes. Out-of-frame TCR alpha sharing in monozygotic twins was systematically underestimated by recombination models, whereas sharing between unrelated individuals was in agreement with the recombination models.

Only healthy Caucasian donors were included. Three pairs of female monozygotic twins, all aged about 18 to 29 years, made up the twin cohort. Positive isolation kits from Invitrogen were used to isolate the CD4+ and CD8+ T cell populations. The same sample was also used in a study of yellow fever vaccine responses in identical twins. As the second paper documents: According to the authors, in identical twins the way T cells responded to vaccination appeared partly convergent and partly personalized. The study precisely tracked vaccine-responding T cell clones in identical twins.

This clonotype was sampled from a woman aged 18-29 years in good health. The source material was CD4+ T cells sorted from blood.

The CDR3 here reads CSVEDPQASDTQYF. The DNA sequence reads TGCAGCGTTGAAGATCCACAGGCTTCAGATACGCAGTATTTT. This receptor chain uses TRBV29-1 and TRBJ2-3; TRBD1 is a possible D gene, resting on 5 matching bases. The CDR3 contains 14 residues, cysteine and phenylalanine counted. The kept DNA is CDR3 alone, 42 bases in frame from the first base. At the junction V is shortened by 0 bases and J by 4 bases, with 11 bases in between. Looking up the germline V gene yields CDR1 SQVTM and CDR2 ANQGSEA.